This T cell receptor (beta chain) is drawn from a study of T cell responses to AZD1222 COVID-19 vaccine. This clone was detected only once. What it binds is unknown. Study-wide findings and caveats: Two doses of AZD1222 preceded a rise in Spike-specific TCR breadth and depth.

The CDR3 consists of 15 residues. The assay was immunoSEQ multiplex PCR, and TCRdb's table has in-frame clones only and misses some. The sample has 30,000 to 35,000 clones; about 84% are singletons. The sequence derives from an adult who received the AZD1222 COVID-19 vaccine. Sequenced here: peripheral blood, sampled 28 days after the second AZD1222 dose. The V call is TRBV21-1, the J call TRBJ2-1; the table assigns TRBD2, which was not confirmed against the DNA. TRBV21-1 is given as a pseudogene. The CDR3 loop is CASNAGGASYNEQFF. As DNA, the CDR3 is TGTGCCAGTAACGCGGGAGGGGCCTCCTACAATGAGCAGTTCTTC.